This T cell receptor beta chain was identified in a study of graft-versus-host responses after intestinal transplantation (dated by TCRdb to the early 2020s). In terms of the full investigation: Multivisceral, liver-intestinal, or isolated intestinal transplants were received by the recipients. All recipients received anti-thymocyte globulin induction followed by maintenance tacrolimus and steroids for about three years. Bulk TCR-beta CDR3 sequencing was used to track graft-versus-host and host-versus-graft alloreactive T cell clones in the graft, circulation and bone marrow after intestinal transplantation. To identify alloreactive clones, pre-transplant mixed lymphocyte reaction products were sequenced and compared with unstimulated pre-transplant donor and recipient T cells. A cohort of fewer than 25 intestinal transplant recipients, including one retransplant, was enrolled, and 3 patients lacking pretransplant specimens were excluded. A peak of at least 4% donor T cells among recipient peripheral blood mononuclear cells was the definition used for donor T cell macrochimerism. Rather than going through the commercial service, samples from a few later patients were sequenced in-house on an Illumina MiSeq and processed with MiXCR. What the research found in general, with its limitations: In the allografts of patients with donor T cell macrochimerism, GvH to HvG T cell clonal ratios were high. GvH clones were found in recipient bone marrow, and some of the GvH clones appeared earlier in ileal mucosa or blood, which is consistent with an intestinal mucosal origin. The relatively low number and heterogeneity of intestinal transplant patients limited the conclusions. Early after transplant, peak levels of circulating GvH clones were found to be associated with declines in HvG clones.

The library relied on the immunoSEQ multiplex PCR assay. In most patients, genomic DNA was isolated using the Qiagen DNeasy Blood and Tissue Kit and sent frozen to Adaptive Biotechnologies for TCR sequencing. For most patients, genomic DNA was subjected to high-throughput TCR-beta CDR3 sequencing by Adaptive Biotechnologies. On the authors' methods: TCR sequencing data for over 15 patients were retrieved from Adaptive's ImmunoSEQ software; a few other patients were processed with MiXCR and VDJtools. To correct CD4 versus CD8 sorting errors, sequences present in both subsets at a frequency ratio below 5:1 were removed. CDR3 nucleotide sequences shared by donor and recipient were removed because the origin of these sequences could not be assigned. To count as alloreactive, a clone needed at least 2-fold expansion over unstimulated cells and a minimum CFSE-low frequency of 0.002% (template counts) or 0.001% (read counts). Clones were considered mappable if detected in sequenced pre-transplant spleen, lymph node, or MLR CFSE-low populations of the donor or recipient. The cumulative frequency of alloreactive clones was calculated as a percentage of all sequences, weighted by copy number. TCRdb obtained this table from immuneACCESS and retained in-frame rearrangements with V and J assigned. These tables miss some clones; where compared with another copy, unresolved V genes account for less than half of the shortfall, and the remainder is unexplained. V, J and clone size are those of that table, while D and trimming were read from the DNA. This sample comprises about 120,000 clones, about 93% of them detected only once. The ten largest make up 0.095% to 0.15% of the sample.

The CDR3 spans 12 residues, from the cysteine through the phenylalanine. Of all the DNA, just the CDR3 is kept, 36 bases in frame from base 1. The V and J ends are trimmed by 5 bases and 7 bases, leaving 8 bases between them. The germline V gene (reference sequence) gives CDR1 as SEHNR and CDR2 as FQNEAQ. Explained via the paper, the time point label denotes: cells obtained before transplantation from donor or recipient. CD3+CD4+ and CD3+CD8+ populations were FACS-sorted from unstimulated pre-transplant donor and recipient cells taken from spleen or lymph nodes. This clone was detected only once. No antigen is known for it. The sample holds no much larger clone one base away, and base qualities are not on file.

This TCR was recovered from a human donor who received an intestinal transplant. The chain uses TRBV7-9 and TRBJ2-2; the D gene cannot be named for sure. Sequencing used unstimulated CD4+ T cells sorted from spleen or lymph node cells, obtained before intestinal transplant. This receptor has the CDR3 CASSRFGGELFF. DNA sequence: TGTGCCAGCAGCCGGTTTGGCGGGGAGCTGTTTTTT.